This TCR beta chain was observed in a study of a mutant IDH1 vaccine in newly diagnosed glioma. Noted time point: week 47, end of study. All doses held 300 ug of mutant IDH1 20-mer peptide, with topical imiquimod. Assay used: immunoSEQ multiplex PCR; TCRdb lists only in-frame clones, some missing. The repertoire holds some 50,000 clones, with 65% as singletons. Germline V CDR1 and CDR2: SEHNR, FQNEAQ (reference sequence). CDR3 length equals 14 residues. Trimming took off 5 bases at V and 1 base at J, with 11 bases between the two ends. Concerning this clone itself: Its target is not known.

The receptor was derived from a middle-aged man with glioma. Some clones in this sample may be carry-over from other donors' samples. The chain couples TRBV7-9 to TRBJ1-1; D is possibly TRBD1 (6 bases). The material was peripheral blood mononuclear cells (PBMCs), obtained from a glioma patient whose treatment included an IDH1 peptide vaccine. The CDR3 region is CASSPAGQNTEAFF. The CDR3 nucleotides are TGTGCCAGCAGCCCCGCGGGACAGAACACTGAAGCTTTCTTT.